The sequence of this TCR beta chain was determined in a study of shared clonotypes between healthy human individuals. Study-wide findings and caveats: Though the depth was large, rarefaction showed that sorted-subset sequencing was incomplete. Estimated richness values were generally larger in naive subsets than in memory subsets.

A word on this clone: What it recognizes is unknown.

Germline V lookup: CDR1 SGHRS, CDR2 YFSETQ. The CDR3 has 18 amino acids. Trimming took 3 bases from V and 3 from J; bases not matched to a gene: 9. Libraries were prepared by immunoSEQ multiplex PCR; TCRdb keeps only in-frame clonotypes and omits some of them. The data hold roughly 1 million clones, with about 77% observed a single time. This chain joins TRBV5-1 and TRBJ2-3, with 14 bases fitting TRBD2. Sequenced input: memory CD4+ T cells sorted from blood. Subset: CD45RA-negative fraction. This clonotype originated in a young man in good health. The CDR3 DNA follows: TGCGCCAGCAGCTCCGGGACTAGCGGGGGATCGGGAACAGATACGCAGTATTTT. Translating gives CASSSGTSGGSGTDTQYF. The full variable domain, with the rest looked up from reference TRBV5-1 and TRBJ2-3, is KAGVTQTPRYLIKTRGQQVTLSCSPISGHRSVSWYQQTPGQGLQFLFEYFSETQRNKGNFPGRFSGRQFSNSRSEMNVSTLELGDSALYLCASSSGTSGGSGTDTQYFGPGTRLTVL.